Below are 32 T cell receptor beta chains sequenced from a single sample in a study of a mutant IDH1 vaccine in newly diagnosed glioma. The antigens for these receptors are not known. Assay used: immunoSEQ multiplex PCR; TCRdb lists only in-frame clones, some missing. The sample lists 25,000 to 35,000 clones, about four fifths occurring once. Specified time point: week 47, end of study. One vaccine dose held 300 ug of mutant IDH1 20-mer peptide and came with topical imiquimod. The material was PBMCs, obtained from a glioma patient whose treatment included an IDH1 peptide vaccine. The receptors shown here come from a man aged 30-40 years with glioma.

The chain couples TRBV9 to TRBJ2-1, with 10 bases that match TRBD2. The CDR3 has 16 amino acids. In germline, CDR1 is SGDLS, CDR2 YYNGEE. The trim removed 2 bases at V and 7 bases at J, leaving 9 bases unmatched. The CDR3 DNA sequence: TGTGCCAGCAGCGTCCCCACTAGCGGGGCAAGTAATGAGCAGTTCTTC. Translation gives CASSVPTSGASNEQFF.

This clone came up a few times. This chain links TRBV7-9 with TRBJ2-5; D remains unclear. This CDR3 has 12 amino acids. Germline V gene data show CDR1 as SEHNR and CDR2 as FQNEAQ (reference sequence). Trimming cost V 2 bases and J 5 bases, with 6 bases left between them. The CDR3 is CASSLPFETQYF. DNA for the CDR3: TGTGCCAGCAGCTTACCTTTTGAGACCCAGTACTTC.

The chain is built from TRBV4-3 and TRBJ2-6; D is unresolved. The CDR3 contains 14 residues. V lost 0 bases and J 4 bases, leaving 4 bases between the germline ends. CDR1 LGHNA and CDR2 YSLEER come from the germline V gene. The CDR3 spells CASSQDLGANVLTF. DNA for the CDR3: TGCGCCAGCAGCCAAGATCTCGGGGCCAACGTCCTGACTTTC.

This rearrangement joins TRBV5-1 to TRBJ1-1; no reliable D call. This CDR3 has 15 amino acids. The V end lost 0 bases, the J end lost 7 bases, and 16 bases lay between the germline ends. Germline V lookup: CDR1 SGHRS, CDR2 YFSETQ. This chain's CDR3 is CASSLAFLVGDEAFF. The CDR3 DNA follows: TGCGCCAGCAGCTTGGCGTTCTTGGTCGGGGATGAAGCTTTCTTT.

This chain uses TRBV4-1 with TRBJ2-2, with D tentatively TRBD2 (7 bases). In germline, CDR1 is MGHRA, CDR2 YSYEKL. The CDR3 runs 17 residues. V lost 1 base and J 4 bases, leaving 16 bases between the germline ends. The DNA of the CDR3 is TGCGCCAGCAGCCAAGGAGGGGGGGCCGGGGTCACCGGGGAGCTGTTTTTT. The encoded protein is CASSQGGGAGVTGELFF.

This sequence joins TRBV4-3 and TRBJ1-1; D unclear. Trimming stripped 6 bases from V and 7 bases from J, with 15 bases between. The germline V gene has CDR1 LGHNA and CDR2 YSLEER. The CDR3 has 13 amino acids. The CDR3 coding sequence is TGCGCCAGCAGAAAAGATTTGGAGGATGAAGCTTTCTTT. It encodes CASRKDLEDEAFF.

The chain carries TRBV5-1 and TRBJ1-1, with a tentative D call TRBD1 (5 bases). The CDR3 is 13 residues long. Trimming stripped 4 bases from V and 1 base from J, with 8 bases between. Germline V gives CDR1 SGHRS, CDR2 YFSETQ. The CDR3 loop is CASSTTGNTEAFF. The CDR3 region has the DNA TGCGCCAGCAGCACCACAGGGAACACTGAAGCTTTCTTT.

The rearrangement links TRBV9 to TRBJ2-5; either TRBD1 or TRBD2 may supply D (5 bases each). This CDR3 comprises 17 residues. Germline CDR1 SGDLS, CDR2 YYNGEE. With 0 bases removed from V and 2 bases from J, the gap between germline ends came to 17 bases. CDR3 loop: CASSVAGVRAGQETQYF. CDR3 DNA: TGTGCCAGCAGCGTAGCAGGAGTGAGGGCAGGGCAAGAGACCCAGTACTTC.

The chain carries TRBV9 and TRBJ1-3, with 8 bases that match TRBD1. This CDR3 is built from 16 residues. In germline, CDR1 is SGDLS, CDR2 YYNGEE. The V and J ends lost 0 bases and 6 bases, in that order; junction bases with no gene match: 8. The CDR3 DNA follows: TGTGCCAGCAGCGTAGCGATAGGGACAGGTCTAAACACCATATATTTT. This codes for CASSVAIGTGLNTIYF.

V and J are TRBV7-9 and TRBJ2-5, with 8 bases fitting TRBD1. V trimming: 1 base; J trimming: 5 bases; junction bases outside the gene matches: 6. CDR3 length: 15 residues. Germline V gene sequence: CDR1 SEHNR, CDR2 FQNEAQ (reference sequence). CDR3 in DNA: TGTGCCAGCAGCTTAGTAGCAGGGGGCAGGGAGACCCAGTACTTC. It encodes CASSLVAGGRETQYF.

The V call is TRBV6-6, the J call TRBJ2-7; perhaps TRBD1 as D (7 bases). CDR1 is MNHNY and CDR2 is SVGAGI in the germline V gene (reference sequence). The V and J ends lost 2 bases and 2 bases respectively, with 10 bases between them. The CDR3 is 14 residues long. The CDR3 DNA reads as TGTGCCAGCAGTTACCGGGGGACAGCCTACGAGCAGTACTTC. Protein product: CASSYRGTAYEQYF.

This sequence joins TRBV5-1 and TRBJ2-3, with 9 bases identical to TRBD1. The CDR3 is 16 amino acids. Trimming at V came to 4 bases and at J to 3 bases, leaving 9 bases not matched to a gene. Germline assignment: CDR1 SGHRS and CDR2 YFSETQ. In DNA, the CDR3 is TGCGCCAGCAGCCGTACAGGGGGCAGTGGGACAGATACGCAGTATTTT. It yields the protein CASSRTGGSGTDTQYF.

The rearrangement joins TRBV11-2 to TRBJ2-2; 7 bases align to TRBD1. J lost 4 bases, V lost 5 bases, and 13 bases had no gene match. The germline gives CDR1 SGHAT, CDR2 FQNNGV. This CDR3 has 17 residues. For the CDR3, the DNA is TGTGCCAGCAGCCCTAGACAGGGTAAATTGTTCACCGGGGAGCTGTTTTTT. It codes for CASSPRQGKLFTGELFF.

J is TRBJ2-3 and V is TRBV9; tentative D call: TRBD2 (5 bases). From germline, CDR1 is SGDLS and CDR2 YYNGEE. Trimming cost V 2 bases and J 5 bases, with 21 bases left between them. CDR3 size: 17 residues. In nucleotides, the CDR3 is TGTGCCAGCAGCGTCCTACCCCGGACTTACAACGGAGATACGCAGTATTTT. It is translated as CASSVLPRTYNGDTQYF. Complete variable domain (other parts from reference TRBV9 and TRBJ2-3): DSGVTQTPKHLITATGQRVTLRCSPRSGDLSVYWYQQSLDQGLQFLIQYYNGEERAKGNILERFSAQQFPDLHSELNLSSLELGDSALYFCASSVLPRTYNGDTQYFGPGTRLTVL.

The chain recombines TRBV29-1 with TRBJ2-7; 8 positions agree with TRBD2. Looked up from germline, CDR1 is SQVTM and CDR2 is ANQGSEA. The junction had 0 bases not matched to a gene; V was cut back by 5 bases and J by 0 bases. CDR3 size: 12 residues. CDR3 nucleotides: TGCAGCGTTAGCGGGAGCTCCTACGAGCAGTACTTC. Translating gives CSVSGSSYEQYF.

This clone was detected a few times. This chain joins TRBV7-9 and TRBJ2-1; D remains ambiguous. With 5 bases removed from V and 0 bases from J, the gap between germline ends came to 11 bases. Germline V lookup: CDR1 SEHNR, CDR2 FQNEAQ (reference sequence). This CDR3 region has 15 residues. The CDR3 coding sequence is TGTGCCAGCAGCCTCATGGGAAGCTCCTACAATGAGCAGTTCTTC. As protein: CASSLMGSSYNEQFF.

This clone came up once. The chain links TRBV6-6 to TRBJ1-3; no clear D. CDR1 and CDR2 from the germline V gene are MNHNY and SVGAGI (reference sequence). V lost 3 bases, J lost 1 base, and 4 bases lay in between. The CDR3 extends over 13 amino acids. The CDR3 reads CASSYDSGNTIYF. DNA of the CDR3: TGTGCCAGCAGTTATGATTCTGGAAACACCATATATTTT.

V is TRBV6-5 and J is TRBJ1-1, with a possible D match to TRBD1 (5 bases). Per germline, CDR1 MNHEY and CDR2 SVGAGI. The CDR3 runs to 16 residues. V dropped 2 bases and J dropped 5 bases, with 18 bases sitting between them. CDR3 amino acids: CASSYPGGASVTEAFF. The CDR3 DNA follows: TGTGCCAGCAGTTACCCCGGCGGGGCCTCTGTAACTGAAGCTTTCTTT.

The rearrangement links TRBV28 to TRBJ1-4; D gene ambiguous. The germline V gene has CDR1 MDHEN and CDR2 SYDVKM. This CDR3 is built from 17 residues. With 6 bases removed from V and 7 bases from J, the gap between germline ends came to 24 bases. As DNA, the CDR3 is TGTGCCAGCAGCCATATCCCTAATTACGAGGGTATTGAAAAACTGTTTTTT. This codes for CASSHIPNYEGIEKLFF.

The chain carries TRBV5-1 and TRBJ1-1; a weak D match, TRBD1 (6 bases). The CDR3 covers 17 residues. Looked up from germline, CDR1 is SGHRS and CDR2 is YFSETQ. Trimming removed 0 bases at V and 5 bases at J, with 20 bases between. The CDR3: CASSLAPTGGLGTEAFF. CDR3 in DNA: TGCGCCAGCAGCTTGGCTCCGACGGGGGGGCTCGGAACTGAAGCTTTCTTT.

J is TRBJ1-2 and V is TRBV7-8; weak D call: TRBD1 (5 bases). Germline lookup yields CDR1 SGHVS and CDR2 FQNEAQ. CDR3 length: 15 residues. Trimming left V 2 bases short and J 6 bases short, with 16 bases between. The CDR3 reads CASSLSTGGGDGYTF. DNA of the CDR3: TGTGCCAGCAGCTTAAGCACTGGGGGGGGAGATGGCTACACCTTC.

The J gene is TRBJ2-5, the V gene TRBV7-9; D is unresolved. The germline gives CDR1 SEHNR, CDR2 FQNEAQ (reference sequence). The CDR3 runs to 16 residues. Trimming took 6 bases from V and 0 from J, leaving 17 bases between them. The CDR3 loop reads CASRPPLLTDQETQYF. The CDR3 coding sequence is TGTGCCAGCAGGCCTCCCCTACTGACGGACCAAGAGACCCAGTACTTC.

The CDR3 loop is CASSRGGPAESEQFF. The CDR3 DNA follows: TGCGCCAGCAGTCGGGGGGGTCCTGCGGAGAGTGAGCAGTTCTTC. This chain joins TRBV5-1 and TRBJ2-1; 8 nucleotides line up with TRBD2. Germline-derived CDR1 and CDR2 are SGHRS and YFSETQ. This CDR3 has 15 residues. Trimming cost V 5 bases and J 9 bases; bases outside gene matches: 13.

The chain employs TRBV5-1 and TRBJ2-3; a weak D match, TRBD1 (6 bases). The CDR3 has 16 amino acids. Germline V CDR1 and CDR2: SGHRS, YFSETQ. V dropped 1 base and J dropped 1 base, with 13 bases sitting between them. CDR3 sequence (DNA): TGCGCCAGCAGCTTGAGCGCCGGACAGCGCACAGATACGCAGTATTTT. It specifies CASSLSAGQRTDTQYF.

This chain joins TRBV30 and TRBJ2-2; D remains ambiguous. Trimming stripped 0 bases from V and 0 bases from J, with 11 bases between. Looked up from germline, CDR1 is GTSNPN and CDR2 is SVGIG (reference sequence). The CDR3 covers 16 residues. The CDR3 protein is CAWSVDGLTNTGELFF. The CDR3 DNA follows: TGTGCCTGGAGTGTAGACGGCTTAACGAACACCGGGGAGCTGTTTTTT.

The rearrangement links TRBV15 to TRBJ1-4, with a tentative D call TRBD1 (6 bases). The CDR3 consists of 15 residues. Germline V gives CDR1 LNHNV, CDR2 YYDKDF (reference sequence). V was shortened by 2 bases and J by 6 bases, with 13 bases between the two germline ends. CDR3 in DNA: TGTGCCACCAGCAGAACCCCAGGGGAACATGAAAAACTGTTTTTT. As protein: CATSRTPGEHEKLFF.

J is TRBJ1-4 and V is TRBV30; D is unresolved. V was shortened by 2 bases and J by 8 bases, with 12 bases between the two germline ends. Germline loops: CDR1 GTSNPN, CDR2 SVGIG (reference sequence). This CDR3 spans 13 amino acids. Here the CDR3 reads CAWSRRDGEKLFF. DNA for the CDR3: TGTGCCTGGAGTAGAAGGGATGGGGAAAAACTGTTTTTT.

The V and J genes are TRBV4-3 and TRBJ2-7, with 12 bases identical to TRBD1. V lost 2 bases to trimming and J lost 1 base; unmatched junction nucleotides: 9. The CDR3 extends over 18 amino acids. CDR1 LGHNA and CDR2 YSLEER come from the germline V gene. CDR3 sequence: CASSQSPGQGAGSYEQYF. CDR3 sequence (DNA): TGCGCCAGCAGCCAATCCCCGGGACAGGGGGCAGGGTCCTACGAGCAGTACTTC.

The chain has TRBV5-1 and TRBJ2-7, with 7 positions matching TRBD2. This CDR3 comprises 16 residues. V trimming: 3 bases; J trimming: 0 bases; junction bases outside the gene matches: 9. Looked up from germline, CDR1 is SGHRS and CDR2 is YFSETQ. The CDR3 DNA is TGCGCCAGCAGCTCGATAGGACTAGAGCCCTCCTACGAGCAGTACTTC. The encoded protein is CASSSIGLEPSYEQYF.

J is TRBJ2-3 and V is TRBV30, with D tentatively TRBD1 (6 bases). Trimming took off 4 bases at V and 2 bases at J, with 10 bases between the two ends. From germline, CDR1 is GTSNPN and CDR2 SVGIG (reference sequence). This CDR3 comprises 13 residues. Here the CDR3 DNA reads TGTGCCTGGATAGGGGGAGACACAGATACGCAGTATTTT. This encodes CAWIGGDTDTQYF.

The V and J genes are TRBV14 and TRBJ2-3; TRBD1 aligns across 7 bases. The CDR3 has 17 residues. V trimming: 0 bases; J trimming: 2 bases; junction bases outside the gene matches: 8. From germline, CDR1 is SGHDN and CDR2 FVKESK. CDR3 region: CASSQDYRGQITDTQYF. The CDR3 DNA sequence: TGTGCCAGCAGCCAAGATTATAGGGGGCAAATCACAGATACGCAGTATTTT.

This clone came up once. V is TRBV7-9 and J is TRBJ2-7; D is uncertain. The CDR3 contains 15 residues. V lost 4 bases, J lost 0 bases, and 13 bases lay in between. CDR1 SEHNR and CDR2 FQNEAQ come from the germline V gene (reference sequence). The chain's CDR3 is CASSSPLQSSYEQYF. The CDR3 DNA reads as TGTGCCAGCAGCTCCCCCCTACAGAGCTCCTACGAGCAGTACTTC.